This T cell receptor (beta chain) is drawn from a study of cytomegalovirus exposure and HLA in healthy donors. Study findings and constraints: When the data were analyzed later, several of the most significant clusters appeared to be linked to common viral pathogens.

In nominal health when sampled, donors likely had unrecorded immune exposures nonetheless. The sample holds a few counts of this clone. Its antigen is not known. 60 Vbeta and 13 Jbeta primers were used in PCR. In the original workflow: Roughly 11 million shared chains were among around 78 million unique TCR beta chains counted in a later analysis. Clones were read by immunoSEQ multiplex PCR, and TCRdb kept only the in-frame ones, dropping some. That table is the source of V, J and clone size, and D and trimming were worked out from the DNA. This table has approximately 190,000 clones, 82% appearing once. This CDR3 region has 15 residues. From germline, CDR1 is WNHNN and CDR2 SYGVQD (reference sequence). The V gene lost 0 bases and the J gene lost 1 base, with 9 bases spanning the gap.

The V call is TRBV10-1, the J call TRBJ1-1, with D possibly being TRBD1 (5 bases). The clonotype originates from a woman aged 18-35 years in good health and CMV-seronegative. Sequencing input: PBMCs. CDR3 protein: CASSESQGWNTEAFF. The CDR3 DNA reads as TGCGCCAGCAGTGAGTCCCAGGGATGGAACACTGAAGCTTTCTTT.